This T cell receptor beta chain was recovered during a study of blood T cell repertoires in COVID-19. Trimming cost V 4 bases and J 10 bases, with 9 bases left between them. Germline V gives CDR1 KGHDR, CDR2 SFDVKD. The CDR3 is 11 residues long. TCRdb keeps only in-frame clones here, not all; method: immunoSEQ multiplex PCR. Of 55,000 to 85,000 clones detected, more than 60% appear once; the ten largest clones hold roughly a fifth. Material: peripheral blood. The clonotype comes from a man between 60 and 75 years old with acute or convalescent COVID-19. The V gene is TRBV24-1, the J gene TRBJ1-1; no reliable D call. CDR3 residues: CATSDRGRAFF. The CDR3 DNA reads as TGTGCCACCAGTGACCGAGGTAGAGCTTTCTTT.